This TCR beta chain was sequenced in a study of cytomegalovirus exposure and HLA in healthy donors. General observations from the study: With further analysis later on, most CMV-associated TCR beta chains appeared HLA-restricted. A prior analysis recorded that most TCR beta V segments were productive about 87% or about 30% of the time. Upon later analysis, TCR association rates were observed to vary by HLA locus, being highest for DRB1 and lowest for HLA-C.

This clone occurred a few times. The antigen is not known. The donors were healthy bone marrow donors. With 60 Vbeta and 13 Jbeta primers, the PCR was carried out. Profiled with immunoSEQ multiplex PCR; TCRdb holds only in-frame clones, not every one. The table records roughly 130,000 clones, roughly two thirds of them present only once. Germline loops: CDR1 MDHEN, CDR2 SYDVKM. V shed 3 bases, J shed 3 bases, and the junction held 6 bases outside the gene matches. The CDR3 length is 15 residues. Sequences were obtained from PBMCs. The J gene is TRBJ2-5, the V gene TRBV28; TRBD1 matches at 8 bases. This clonotype originated in a man younger than 45 in good health and CMV-seropositive. CDR3 sequence reads: CASSLGGQGEETQYF. The CDR3 bases are TGTGCCAGCAGTTTGGGTGGACAGGGCGAAGAGACCCAGTACTTC.